This T cell receptor beta chain originates from a study of vaccination and CD4 T cells after COVID-19 (dated by TCRdb to between 2022 and 2023). Background on the whole study: The convalescent cohort comprised six males and four females, including two Hispanic individuals, seven Caucasians, two Asians and one multiracial person. Participants got two doses of the Pfizer-BioNTech BNT162b2 vaccine (n=8) or two doses of the Moderna mRNA-1273 vaccine (n=2). Post-COVID blood samples were collected from convalescent patients a median of roughly 100 days after diagnosis, with a range of about 30 to 170 days. Post-vaccine blood samples were taken a median of around 68 days after the second vaccine dose, with a range of about 12 to 250 days. Culture stimuli were overlapping spike peptide pools from SARS-CoV-2 and from the common cold coronaviruses HCoV-NL63, HCoV-OC43 and HCoV-229E. Control cultures used a CEFX viral epitope pool as positive control, an HIV-1 Nef peptide pool as negative control, or no peptide. The spike-specific CD4+ TCR repertoire was compared before and after mRNA vaccination in approximately ten COVID-19 convalescent patients and several infection-naive healthy vaccine recipients. Memory CD4+ T cell crossreactivity between SARS-CoV-2 and common cold coronavirus spike proteins was assessed at the TCR clonotype level in an earlier paper using these donors.

Details on this clonotype: Which antigen it targets is not known. No much larger clone exists at a distance of one base, and base qualities are not known.

Receptors were amplified or captured by PCR. DNA from cultured CD4+ T cells underwent TCR sequencing with the Oncomine TCR Beta short-read assay at the Johns Hopkins FTIC core. Genomic DNA was extracted from the cultured CD4+ T cells with the QIAamp micro DNA kit. Oncomine TCR Beta libraries made from cultured CD4+ T cells were pooled using unique dual indexes and sequenced on an Illumina iSeq 100. On the authors' methods: Non-productive sequences were removed, and CDR3s not starting with C, not ending with F or W, or shorter than 7 amino acids were discarded. Antigen-specific clonotypes were identified with the MANAFEST web application by comparing peptide-stimulated wells with reference and other culture wells. To be called positive, a clone needed an FDR below 0.05, an odds ratio above 5, and a productive frequency above 0.1% in at least two of three replicate wells. Clonotypes that were significantly expanded in both SARS-CoV-2 spike wells and at least one common cold coronavirus spike condition were defined as cross-reactive. Similarity between CDR3 sequences was evaluated in R version 3.6.1 using Levenshtein distances (stringdist) and unrooted phylogenetic trees (ape). The public sequencing data were trimmed at Q25 with fastp and processed into clonotypes with MiXCR by TCRdb, which kept only in-frame beta chains. Merged by CDR3 protein, the rows form single entries marked with the most common genes and DNA. TCRdb assigned the V and J calls; the authors' analysis was not used. Across this sample there are 3,500 to 4,500 distinct CDR3 sequences, with roughly 23% seen only once. The top ten hold approximately 15% of the sample.

The treatment or condition label of this sample denotes: approximately 10-day PBMC culture with coronavirus spike peptide pools or control peptides (ViraFEST assay). CD4+ T cells from unexposed donors were collected before the COVID-19 pandemic (2011-2018). The ViraFEST assay was used in the study, in which antigen-specific T cells were expanded with peptide pools and expanded clonotypes were subsequently identified by TCR sequencing. Each well held about 1.8 million PBMCs cultured with roughly 9.2 ug/ml peptide pools in IMDM containing around 5% human AB serum and 9 to 10 IU/ml IL-2. Half of the culture medium was replaced with fresh IL-2-containing medium on days 3 and 7. Once the cells had been in culture for around 10 days, the EasySep CD4+ T cell isolation kit was used to isolate CD4+ T cells by negative selection. As far as cell numbers permitted, CD4+ T cells from unexposed donors were tested for reactivity against SARS-CoV-2 S and N as well as four spike pools from common cold coronaviruses. Ficoll-Paque Plus gradient centrifugation was used to isolate PBMCs from whole blood, and the isolated PBMCs were then either used fresh or cryopreserved at -140C. Each culture condition was generally run in triplicate wells. Leukapheresis product for the unexposed donors was purchased commercially.

Here is what the overall study found, with its caveats: Of the vaccine-specific clones in convalescent patients, 304 of 307, or nearly all, reacted only to SARS-CoV-2 spike and did not cross-react with common cold coronaviruses. Among convalescent patients, a median roughly 90% of the SARS-CoV-2-reactive clones seen after vaccination appeared only after vaccination, which suggests priming specific to the vaccine. Relatively few convalescent patients were included in the study, and early timepoints after natural infection were not analyzed. The median count of SARS-CoV-2-reactive clonotypes went up from around 23 after infection to about 41 after vaccination, although the change was not significant.

From cysteine to phenylalanine, the CDR3 is 13 amino acids long. Just the 39-base CDR3 DNA is kept, in frame starting at base 1. Looking up the germline V gene (reference sequence) yields CDR1 LNHDA and CDR2 SQIVND. Trimming removed 7 bases from V and 3 bases from J, leaving 12 bases between the germline ends. The rearranged segments are TRBV19 and TRBJ1-2, with the D gene not clear enough to name. The sequence was obtained from a human donor in good health. The sample was CD4+ T cells from blood, cultured in vitro. The bases read TGTGCCAGTAAACCCCCCCGTGACTATGGCTACACCTTC. Its product reads: CASKPPRDYGYTF. Where the CDR3 stops, the reference TRBV19 and TRBJ1-2 genes take over; the full variable domain is DGGITQSPKYLFRKEGQNVTLSCEQNLNHDAMYWYRQDPGQGLRLIYYSQIVNDFQKGDIAEGYSVSREKKESFPLTVTSAQKNPTAFYLCASKPPRDYGYTFGSGTRLTVV.